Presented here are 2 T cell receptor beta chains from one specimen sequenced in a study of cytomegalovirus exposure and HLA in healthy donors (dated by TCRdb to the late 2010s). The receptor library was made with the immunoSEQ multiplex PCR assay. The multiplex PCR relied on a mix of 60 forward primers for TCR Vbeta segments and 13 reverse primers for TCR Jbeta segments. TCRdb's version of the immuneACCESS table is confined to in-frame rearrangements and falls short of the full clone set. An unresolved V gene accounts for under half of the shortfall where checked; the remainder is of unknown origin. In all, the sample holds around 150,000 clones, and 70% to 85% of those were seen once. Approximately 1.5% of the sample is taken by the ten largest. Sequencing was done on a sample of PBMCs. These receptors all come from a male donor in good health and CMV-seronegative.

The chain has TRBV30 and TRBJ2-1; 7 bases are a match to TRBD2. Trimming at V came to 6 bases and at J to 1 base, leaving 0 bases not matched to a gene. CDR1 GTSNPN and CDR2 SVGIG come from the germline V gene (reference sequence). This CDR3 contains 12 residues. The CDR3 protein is CACGRSYNEQFF. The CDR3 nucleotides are TGTGCCTGCGGGAGGTCCTACAATGAGCAGTTCTTC.

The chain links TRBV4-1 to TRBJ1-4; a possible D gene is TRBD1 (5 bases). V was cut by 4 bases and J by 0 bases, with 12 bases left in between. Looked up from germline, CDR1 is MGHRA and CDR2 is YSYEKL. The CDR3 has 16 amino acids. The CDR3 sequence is CASSPRQLATNEKLFF. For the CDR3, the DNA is TGCGCCAGCAGCCCCCGACAGTTAGCAACTAATGAAAAACTGTTTTTT.